This TCR beta chain was recorded in a study of T-cell reconstitution after alpha-beta-depleted transplantation in children. Unique molecular identifiers featured in how the TCRbeta library was prepared. A single record per CDR3 protein comes from TCRdb applying MiXCR to the PCR reads. The sample consists of around 670,000 distinct CDR3 sequences, 13% of them appearing once. Concerning this clonotype itself: Its antigen is unidentified.

Germline CDR1 reads LGHDT; CDR2 reads YNNKEL (reference sequence). Germline trimming cut 1 base from V and 4 bases from J; bases unmatched to any gene: 10. The CDR3 has 17 amino acids. Study results and caveats: In patients about two months after transplant, alpha-beta T cells reportedly arose from several hundred expanded graft clones. When one year had passed after transplant, most T-cell counts and diversity came from newly produced T cells.

This TCR was sampled from a girl aged 2 to 9 with congenital amegakaryocytic thrombocytopenia, due to receive a stem cell transplant. V gene TRBV3-1 combines with J gene TRBJ2-1, with 7 positions matching TRBD2. The specimen comprised PBMCs, sampled before TCRalphabeta/CD19-depleted stem cell transplant. DNA of the CDR3: TGTGCCAGCAGCCAAGGATTGGCGGGAGCAATGTACAATGAGCAGTTCTTC. Protein product: CASSQGLAGAMYNEQFF.